This T cell receptor (beta chain) came from a study of cytomegalovirus exposure and HLA in healthy donors. Study-level background: It was reported in a later analysis that the same platform had been used for the 90 to 150 validation repertoires as for the approximately 670 first-cohort repertoires.

The CDR3 has 12 amino acids. The ends were cut back, 3 bases at V and 8 bases at J, with 10 bases in the middle. Germline assignment: CDR1 SEHNR and CDR2 FQNEAQ (reference sequence). On this clone itself: Its matching antigen is unknown.

The method was immunoSEQ multiplex PCR; TCRdb's version includes in-frame clones alone and lacks a portion of them. The repertoire holds hundreds of thousands of clones, with roughly 89% as singletons. Study-wide results and caveats: Whilst most TCR sequences proved rare, a subset of public TCRs occurred across many donors. In vitro, a few CMV-associated chains proved specific for CMV antigens.

The receptor comes from a woman under 30 in good health and CMV-seronegative. This chain uses TRBV7-9 with TRBJ1-2; weak D call: TRBD1 (5 bases). Sequences were obtained from PBMCs. This CDR3 is CASSFEGVGYTF. DNA for the CDR3: TGTGCCAGCAGCTTTGAAGGGGTCGGCTACACCTTC. The variable domain in full, with the rest retrieved from reference TRBV7-9 and TRBJ1-2, is DTGVSQNPRHKITKRGQNVTFRCDPISEHNRLYWYRQTLGQGPEFLTYFQNEAQLEKSRLLSDRFSAERPKGSFSTLEIQRTEQGDSAMYLCASSFEGVGYTFGSGTRLTVV.